A single sample gave rise to the 13 T cell receptor beta chains below, sequenced in a study of T-cell memory formation after mild COVID-19. From the 5' RACE reads, TCRdb called clonotypes with MiXCR, one entry per CDR3 protein. The sample includes 250,000 to 350,000 distinct CDR3 sequences, 13% to 15% of them seen just once. Sequenced material: PBMCs or a T cell subset sorted from them (not recorded which). The receptors here all came from a man younger than 35 who had mild COVID-19 (a few samples of this study predate the infection). Cell type and time point are not known.

This clonotype is a singleton in its sample. CDR3 sequence (DNA): TGTGCCAGCATTAAACGTCGGGACAGGGCGAATAGCCGCTATGGCTACACCTTC. Translated: CASIKRRDRANSRYGYTF. The rearrangement uses TRBV6-5 and TRBJ1-2, with 9 positions matching TRBD1. Per germline, CDR1 MNHEY and CDR2 SVGAGI. The CDR3 loop spans 18 amino acids. Trimming at V came to 7 bases and at J to 4 bases, leaving 19 bases not matched to a gene.

This clonotype was found a few times. V and J are TRBV7-9 and TRBJ1-1; the D gene is possibly TRBD1 (6 bases). From germline, CDR1 is SEHNR and CDR2 FQNEAQ (reference sequence). Trimming removed 5 bases at V and 3 bases at J, with 13 bases between. There are 14 residues in the CDR3. The CDR3 region is CASSNRAMDTEAFF. In DNA, the CDR3 is TGTGCCAGCAGCAACAGGGCGATGGACACTGAAGCTTTCTTT.

This clonotype was detected a few times. The J gene is TRBJ2-7, the V gene TRBV4-1; 8 nucleotides agree with TRBD1. The junction had 8 bases not matched to a gene; V was cut back by 4 bases and J by 0 bases. Germline V gives CDR1 MGHRA, CDR2 YSYEKL. The CDR3 consists of 16 residues. The CDR3 DNA follows: TGCGCCAGCAGCCTCCGGGCAGGGGGCATCTCCTACGAGCAGTACTTC. Amino acids: CASSLRAGGISYEQYF.

This clonotype came up a few times. V and J are TRBV11-2 and TRBJ1-6, with D maybe TRBD1 (5 bases). Trimming took 6 bases from V and 4 from J, leaving 13 bases between them. The CDR3 totals 15 residues. Germline V gene data show CDR1 as SGHAT and CDR2 as FQNNGV. The CDR3 sequence: CASRQDIWYNSPLHF. CDR3 nucleotide sequence: TGTGCCAGCAGACAGGACATCTGGTATAATTCACCCCTCCACTTT.

This clonotype turned up a few times. This chain links TRBV5-1 with TRBJ2-1; tentative D call: TRBD2 (6 bases). V was shortened by 4 bases and J by 7 bases, with 9 bases between the two germline ends. CDR3 size: 12 residues. Germline loops: CDR1 SGHRS, CDR2 YFSETQ. CDR3 residues: CASSRLVNEQFF. In DNA form, the CDR3 reads TGCGCCAGCAGCCGACTAGTAAATGAGCAGTTCTTC.

This clonotype was seen a few times. This sequence joins TRBV29-1 and TRBJ2-5, with 9 bases lining up with TRBD2. This CDR3 is built from 12 residues. Losses at the gene ends were 4 bases for V and 8 bases for J; bases not matched to a gene: 5. The germline CDR1 and CDR2 sequences are SQVTM and ANQGSEA. The chain's CDR3 is CSVASGVDTQYF. CDR3 coding DNA: TGCAGCGTTGCTAGCGGGGTAGATACCCAGTACTTC. Together with reference TRBV29-1 and TRBJ2-5, the CDR3 gives the full variable domain: SAVISQKPSRDICQRGTSLTIQCQVDSQVTMMFWYRQQPGQSLTLIATANQGSEATYESGFVIDKFPISRPNLTFSTLTVSNMSPEDSSIYLCSVASGVDTQYFGPGTRLLVL.

The chain couples TRBV7-3 to TRBJ2-1; 10 bases fit TRBD1. The CDR3 loop spans 15 amino acids. In germline, CDR1 is SGHTA, CDR2 FQGTGA. Unmatched junction bases numbered 9, after V lost 6 bases and J lost 7 bases. CDR3 protein: CASSPTGQGRNEQFF. CDR3 DNA: TGTGCCAGCAGTCCGACGGGACAGGGGAGGAATGAGCAGTTCTTC.

In this sample, this clonotype turned up a few times. The chain recombines TRBV13 with TRBJ1-1, with D possibly TRBD1 on 5 matching bases. Germline CDR1 is PRHDT and CDR2 is FYEKMQ (reference sequence). V gave up 8 bases and J gave up 4 bases, with 14 bases separating them. This CDR3 spans 13 amino acids. The CDR3 here is CASLRGVSTEAFF. CDR3 DNA: TGTGCCAGCTTACGGGGGGTGAGCACTGAAGCTTTCTTT.

This clonotype showed up just a few times. This rearrangement joins TRBV11-2 to TRBJ2-1; D call uncertain. From germline, CDR1 is SGHAT and CDR2 FQNNGV. The CDR3 totals 12 residues. Trimming took off 9 bases at V and 7 bases at J, with 13 bases between the two ends. As DNA, the CDR3 is TGTGCCAGTCACCTTACGGCGAATGAGCAGTTCTTC. Amino acids: CASHLTANEQFF. Supplemented by reference TRBV11-2 and TRBJ2-1, the full variable domain reads EAGVAQSPRYKIIEKRQSVAFWCNPISGHATLYWYQQILGQGPKLLIQFQNNGVVDDSQLPKDRFSAERLKGVDSTLKIQPAKLEDSAVYLCASHLTANEQFFGPGTRLTVL.

This rearrangement joins TRBV19 to TRBJ1-1; a weak D match, TRBD1 (5 bases). The CDR3 extends over 12 amino acids. The V gene lost 6 bases and the J gene lost 4 bases, with 9 bases spanning the gap. CDR1 LNHDA and CDR2 SQIVND come from the germline V gene (reference sequence). The CDR3, as DNA: TGTGCCAGTAGCCGGGACGGCACTGAAGCTTTCTTT. This translates into CASSRDGTEAFF.

The chain is built from TRBV4-1 and TRBJ1-2; D call uncertain. CDR1 MGHRA and CDR2 YSYEKL come from the germline V gene. V shed 3 bases and J shed 4 bases, with 18 bases lying between them. The CDR3 loop spans 16 amino acids. The CDR3 here is CASSHKGPVLLYGYTF. The CDR3 DNA sequence: TGCGCCAGCAGCCACAAAGGCCCCGTTTTACTCTATGGCTACACCTTC.

This rearrangement joins TRBV28 to TRBJ2-5; D remains unclear. The length of the CDR3 is 13 residues. Trimming shortened V by 4 bases and J by 4 bases, and 10 bases separated the two germline ends. Germline lookup yields CDR1 MDHEN and CDR2 SYDVKM. CDR3 amino acids: CASSSRKAETQYF. The CDR3 DNA follows: TGTGCCAGCAGTTCCCGTAAGGCAGAGACCCAGTACTTC.

The table lists this clonotype with a few counts. V and J are TRBV6-5 and TRBJ1-2, with D possibly matching TRBD1 (6 bases). With 0 bases removed from V and 0 bases from J, the gap between germline ends came to 11 bases. Per germline, CDR1 MNHEY and CDR2 SVGAGI. This CDR3 is 16 amino acids long. CDR3: CASSYSFRTANYGYTF. For the CDR3, the DNA is TGTGCCAGCAGTTACTCTTTTCGGACAGCTAACTATGGCTACACCTTC.